A single sample is the source of the 28 T cell receptor beta chains below, sequenced in a study of CD4 T cells in relation to SARS-CoV-2 and coronaviruses. Unexposed donor CD4+ T cells date from about 2011-2018, before the COVID-19 pandemic. After about 11 days of culture, CD4+ T cells were isolated. For these TCRs, the target antigens are not known. Clones were read by immunoSEQ multiplex PCR, and TCRdb kept only the in-frame ones, dropping some. This table holds approximately 20,000 clones, about 81% found once. The source material was CD4+ T cells from PBMCs, cultured in vitro. The source of these receptors is a human donor in good health.

The chain couples TRBV4-3 to TRBJ1-2, with D uncertain. Per the germline V gene, CDR1 is LGHNA and CDR2 is YSLEER. The CDR3 extends over 17 amino acids. The V and J ends lost 1 base and 6 bases respectively, with 21 bases between them. The CDR3 here is CASSQGGWAFTFNGYTF. The DNA of the CDR3 is TGCGCCAGCAGCCAAGGGGGTTGGGCGTTTACTTTCAATGGCTACACCTTC.

The chain is built from TRBV7-2 and TRBJ1-2; D possibly corresponds to TRBD1 (6 bases). In germline, CDR1 is SGHTA, CDR2 FQGNSA. V was clipped by 4 bases and J by 0 bases, with 15 bases between them. This CDR3 comprises 16 residues. This chain's CDR3 is CASSSSEGGTNYGYTF. The CDR3 DNA sequence: TGTGCCAGCAGCTCCTCGGAGGGGGGAACTAACTATGGCTACACCTTC.

This chain connects TRBV30 to TRBJ1-1; 7 bases are shared with TRBD1. CDR1 is GTSNPN and CDR2 is SVGIG in the germline V gene (reference sequence). The ends lost 3 bases at V and 3 bases at J; junction bases unmatched: 1. This CDR3 is 12 amino acids long. This CDR3 reads CAWRTGYTEAFF. The CDR3 nucleotides read TGTGCCTGGAGGACAGGGTACACTGAAGCTTTCTTT.

V and J are TRBV5-1 and TRBJ2-1; TRBD2 aligns across 7 bases. J was trimmed by 0 bases and V by 3 bases; bases with no gene match: 3. Germline lookup yields CDR1 SGHRS and CDR2 YFSETQ. This CDR3 comprises 15 residues. CDR3 nucleotide sequence: TGCGCCAGCAGCTCTAGCGGAGACTCCTACAATGAGCAGTTCTTC. Translated, it gives CASSSSGDSYNEQFF. The variable domain in full, completed from reference TRBV5-1 and TRBJ2-1, reads KAGVTQTPRYLIKTRGQQVTLSCSPISGHRSVSWYQQTPGQGLQFLFEYFSETQRNKGNFPGRFSGRQFSNSRSEMNVSTLELGDSALYLCASSSSGDSYNEQFFGPGTRLTVL.

The chain employs TRBV12-3 or TRBV12-4 and TRBJ2-4, with D perhaps being TRBD1 or TRBD2 (5 bases each). CDR3 length: 11 amino acids. Trimming cost V 1 base and J 13 bases, with 8 bases left between them. CDR3 coding DNA: TGTGCCAGCAGTTTAGGAGGGGACCAGTACTTC. Translated, it gives CASSLGGDQYF.

This clone occurred a few times. CDR3: CASSPTGGRGHYEQYF. CDR3 in DNA: TGTGCCAGCAGTCCGACAGGAGGGAGAGGACACTACGAGCAGTACTTC. The chain uses TRBV28 and TRBJ2-7, with D perhaps matching TRBD1 or TRBD2 (6 bases each). This CDR3 spans 16 amino acids. The V gene's germline CDR1 is MDHEN and CDR2 SYDVKM. Trimming pared 5 bases from V and 3 bases from J, leaving 20 bases between.

This rearrangement joins TRBV6-5 to TRBJ2-7; 8 nucleotides align to TRBD1. Germline values: CDR1 MNHEY, CDR2 SVGAGI. This CDR3 has 15 amino acids. The V and J ends lost 3 bases and 1 base, in that order; junction bases with no gene match: 5. The CDR3 sequence is CASSYAGTGSYEQYF. The DNA for the CDR3 is TGTGCCAGCAGTTATGCCGGGACAGGTTCCTACGAGCAGTACTTC.

J is TRBJ1-1 and V is TRBV27; maybe TRBD1 (5 bases). The length of the CDR3 is 15 residues. Germline values: CDR1 MNHEY, CDR2 SMNVEV (reference sequence). Trimming left V 5 bases short and J 4 bases short, with 17 bases between. The chain's CDR3 is CASSPRGGVGTEAFF. For the CDR3, the DNA is TGTGCCAGCAGTCCTCGGGGGGGAGTGGGCACTGAAGCTTTCTTT.

CDR3 sequence reads: CASSQVLAGATSSETQYF. As DNA, the CDR3 is TGTGCCAGCAGCCAAGTACTAGCGGGAGCCACCTCCAGCGAGACCCAGTACTTC. The chain couples TRBV3-1 (or the pseudogene TRBV3-2) to TRBJ2-5, with 11 bases aligning to TRBD2. Germline-derived CDR1 and CDR2 are LGHDT and YNNKEL (reference sequence). V was clipped by 1 base and J by 5 bases; unmatched bases: 12. CDR3 length: 18 amino acids.

The chain combines TRBV7-2 with TRBJ2-5; TRBD2 matches at 9 bases. This CDR3 contains 15 residues. After removal of 7 bases from V and 5 bases from J, the junction contained 11 bases not matched to a gene. Germline loops: CDR1 SGHTA, CDR2 FQGNSA. The CDR3 nucleotides are TGTGCCAGCACCCCGGCGGGAGGGGTGCTGGAGACCCAGTACTTC. It encodes CASTPAGGVLETQYF.

This chain uses TRBV6-2 or TRBV6-3 with TRBJ2-3; D gene uncertain. The CDR3 consists of 11 residues. Germline CDR1 is MNHEY and CDR2 is SVGEGT. The germline V and J ends were trimmed by 2 bases and 4 bases, with 1 base remaining between them. In DNA form, the CDR3 reads TGTGCCAGCAGTTACCCAGATACGCAGTATTTT. Its translation is CASSYPDTQYF.

The gene calls are TRBV2 and TRBJ1-5; D remains ambiguous. V dropped 11 bases and J dropped 1 base, with 12 bases sitting between them. The CDR3 is made up of 13 amino acids. Per the germline V gene, CDR1 is SNHLY and CDR2 is FYNNEI. The CDR3 DNA reads as TGTGCCTCGGAGTTTCAAAGCAATCAGCCCCAGCATTTT. Amino acids: CASEFQSNQPQHF.

This clone was seen a few times. The chain uses TRBV19 and TRBJ1-5; possibly TRBD1 for D (6 bases). From germline, CDR1 is LNHDA and CDR2 SQIVND (reference sequence). The germline V and J ends were trimmed by 3 bases and 2 bases, with 14 bases remaining between them. The CDR3 is 16 residues long. The CDR3 DNA reads as TGTGCCAGTAGTATGTTCCACAGGGCGGGCAATCAGCCCCAGCATTTT. This encodes CASSMFHRAGNQPQHF.

The chain recombines TRBV7-7 with TRBJ2-5; 8 positions agree with TRBD2. This CDR3 region has 16 residues. Trimming cost V 5 bases and J 5 bases; bases outside gene matches: 13. Germline V gene data show CDR1 as SSHAT and CDR2 as FNYEAQ (reference sequence). Written as DNA, the CDR3 is TGTGCCAGCAGCCCCGCCTCGTCGGGACTAGTTGAGACCCAGTACTTC. Translation: CASSPASSGLVETQYF.

The chain uses TRBV14 and TRBJ2-4; 7 bases map to TRBD2. The germline CDR1 and CDR2 sequences are SGHDN and FVKESK. The CDR3 has 15 residues. V was pared by 4 bases and J by 6 bases, with 9 bases of the junction left unmatched. Written as DNA, the CDR3 is TGTGCCAGCAGCCCGGGACTACAGGTCGGAAACATTCAGTACTTC. Encoded protein: CASSPGLQVGNIQYF.

This sequence joins TRBV5-1 and TRBJ2-2, with 7 bases aligning to TRBD1. V was clipped by 0 bases and J by 4 bases; unmatched bases: 9. The CDR3 totals 17 residues. Looked up from germline, CDR1 is SGHRS and CDR2 is YFSETQ. CDR3 in DNA: TGCGCCAGCAGCTTGGGCTTCGGGACAGCGCTCACCGGGGAGCTGTTTTTT. As protein: CASSLGFGTALTGELFF.

The rearrangement links TRBV7-9 to TRBJ1-2, with TRBD1 matching 9 bases. The V and J ends lost 5 bases and 1 base, in that order; junction bases with no gene match: 17. CDR3 length: 19 amino acids. The germline V gene has CDR1 SEHNR and CDR2 FQNEAQ (reference sequence). CDR3 DNA: TGTGCCAGCAGCCCCTTCGGAACAGGGGGCAGGAATGGTAACTATGGCTACACCTTC. Encoded protein: CASSPFGTGGRNGNYGYTF.

The chain carries TRBV28 and TRBJ2-3; D gene uncertain. The germline V and J ends were trimmed by 2 bases and 6 bases, with 6 bases remaining between them. The germline V gene encodes CDR1 MDHEN and CDR2 SYDVKM. The CDR3 totals 12 residues. The CDR3 spells CASSLGRDTQYF. The CDR3 bases are TGTGCCAGCAGTTTAGGTAGGGATACGCAGTATTTT.

This chain joins TRBV7-3 and TRBJ2-3, with D hard to call. V was shortened by 4 bases and J by 0 bases, with 17 bases between the two germline ends. CDR1 is SGHTA and CDR2 is FQGTGA in the germline V gene. CDR3 length: 17 amino acids. The CDR3 region has the DNA TGTGCCAGCAGCTCAGGCTACCCTTGGGGTAGCACAGATACGCAGTATTTT. Its protein product is CASSSGYPWGSTDTQYF.

The chain links TRBV7-9 to TRBJ1-1; D gene ambiguous. V lost 1 base and J lost 8, with 8 bases in between. This CDR3 has 12 residues. Germline-derived CDR1 and CDR2 are SEHNR and FQNEAQ (reference sequence). CDR3 DNA: TGTGCCAGCAGCTTAGGTTCTCAAGAAGCTTTCTTT. It codes for CASSLGSQEAFF. The full variable domain, its missing parts supplied by reference TRBV7-9 and TRBJ1-1, is DTGVSQNPRHKITKRGQNVTFRCDPISEHNRLYWYRQTLGQGPEFLTYFQNEAQLEKSRLLSDRFSAERPKGSFSTLEIQRTEQGDSAMYLCASSLGSQEAFFGQGTRLTVV.

The gene calls are TRBV30 and TRBJ1-1, with D maybe TRBD1 (6 bases). This CDR3 is built from 17 residues. Germline V gives CDR1 GTSNPN, CDR2 SVGIG (reference sequence). V lost 0 bases and J lost 0, with 17 bases in between. CDR3 protein: CAWSVRYGQRLNTEAFF. In DNA, the CDR3 is TGTGCCTGGAGTGTAAGGTACGGACAGCGATTGAACACTGAAGCTTTCTTT. Drawing the rest from reference TRBV30 and TRBJ1-1, the complete variable domain is SQTIHQWPATLVQPVGSPLSLECTVEGTSNPNLYWYRQAAGRGLQLLFYSVGIGQISSEVPQNLSASRPQDRQFILSSKKLLLSDSGFYLCAWSVRYGQRLNTEAFFGQGTRLTVV.

This chain links TRBV4-3 with TRBJ1-2; possibly TRBD1 for D (5 bases). Germline-derived CDR1 and CDR2 are LGHNA and YSLEER. V lost 1 base and J lost 8, with 11 bases in between. This CDR3 has 13 amino acids. The CDR3 spells CASSQGKGLGYTF. The CDR3, as DNA: TGCGCCAGCAGCCAAGGAAAGGGGTTGGGCTACACCTTC.

This clone was detected a few times. The rearrangement links TRBV6-1 to TRBJ1-2; perhaps TRBD1 as D (5 bases). The CDR3 is 14 residues long. Deletions cut 0 bases from V and 6 bases from J, with 11 bases between. CDR1 is MNHNS, CDR2 SASEGT, per germline. CDR3 bases: TGTGCCAGCAGTGAAGCTAGGCAGGGAGATGGCTACACCTTC. It translates to CASSEARQGDGYTF.

CDR3 DNA sequence: TGTGCCAGTAGTATAGATCGTCGCTATGGCTACACCTTC. Residues: CASSIDRRYGYTF. V gene TRBV19 combines with J gene TRBJ1-2; D unclear. The length of the CDR3 is 13 residues. The germline V gene has CDR1 LNHDA and CDR2 SQIVND (reference sequence). V was cut by 0 bases and J by 4 bases, with 6 bases left in between.

The chain has TRBV3-1 (or the pseudogene TRBV3-2) and TRBJ2-7; 9 nucleotides line up with TRBD1. CDR1 LGHDT and CDR2 YNNKEL come from the germline V gene (reference sequence). CDR3 size: 16 residues. With 3 bases clipped from V and 2 bases from J, the junction kept 8 bases outside the gene matches. The CDR3 coding sequence is TGTGCCAGCAGCCAGAGTATAGGACAGGGGACCTACGAGCAGTACTTC. Its protein is CASSQSIGQGTYEQYF.

This chain uses TRBV18 with TRBJ1-2, with unresolved D. The CDR3 runs 13 residues. V was shortened by 6 bases and J by 6 bases, with 14 bases between the two germline ends. Germline V gene data show CDR1 as KGHSH and CDR2 as LQKENI. CDR3 in DNA: TGTGCCAGCTCCCCCGGTTCGAGGGATGGCTACACCTTC. Translated: CASSPGSRDGYTF.

The chain uses TRBV7-2 and TRBJ2-3; no firm D call. V was shortened by 3 bases and J by 0 bases, with 7 bases between the two germline ends. CDR1 is SGHTA, CDR2 FQGNSA, per germline. CDR3 size: 14 residues. The CDR3 here is CASSFRGSTDTQYF. The CDR3 nucleotides are TGTGCCAGCAGCTTCAGAGGAAGCACAGATACGCAGTATTTT.

The chain combines TRBV9 with TRBJ2-5; D is unresolved. The CDR3 consists of 14 residues. Germline V gene lookup returns CDR1 SGDLS and CDR2 YYNGEE. The V gene lost 1 base and the J gene lost 0 bases, with 7 bases spanning the gap. CDR3 protein: CASSVLGYQETQYF. The CDR3 nucleotides read TGTGCCAGCAGCGTATTAGGGTACCAAGAGACCCAGTACTTC.